Many counts were recorded for the clone carrying this T cell receptor beta chain. Noted time point: newly diagnosed GD, antithyroid drugs for less than 3 months. From RNA extracted from PBMCs, the TCR library was made. The sample comes from a study of regulatory T cells in long-lasting Graves disease. Arm-PCR of CDR3 regions and iRepertoire HTBI primers were the basis on which TCR beta libraries were built. Original processing notes: Identified across the samples were over 50 TRBV segments and over twelve TRBJ segments. One entry per CDR3 protein, called by TCRdb with MiXCR from the multiplex PCR reads. The V and J calls here are based on TCRdb, not the publication. Seen here are about 440,000 distinct CDR3 sequences, 16% observed once, and the top ten hold approximately 22%. The data also belong to a second study, concerning T cells in Graves' hyperthyroidism and ophthalmopathy. In that study: TCR CDR3 regions were first amplified by RT-PCR with HTBI primers.

The sample consisted of peripheral blood mononuclear cells (PBMCs), taken at new diagnosis, from a patient treated with antithyroid drugs. The receptor was derived from a woman between 18 and 29 years old with Graves disease.

The CDR3 here is CASSSTVIYNEQFF. The DNA for the CDR3 is TGTGCCAGCAGTTCCACGGTAATCTACAATGAGCAGTTCTTC. The V and J genes are TRBV12-3 or TRBV12-4 and TRBJ2-1; no clear D. The CDR3 sequence is 14 residues long. V was clipped by 4 bases and J by 3 bases, with 10 bases between them.